This T cell receptor (beta chain) was documented in a study of CD8+ T cells in alopecia areata. Study details: For the treated group, dosing was oral tofacitinib at 5 to 10 mg twice daily. Tofacitinib therapy took 6 to 18 months; 6 months off drug came after.

Sorting of CD4+ and CD8+ T cells was performed on PBMCs. Overall study findings and caveats: Possibly as an HLA-related effect, TCR sharing across patients appeared less clear than in mice.

cDNA reverse transcribed from extracted RNA served as the sequencing template. Sequencing was performed with immunoSEQ multiplex PCR; in TCRdb, only in-frame clones are kept and a portion is missing. The table records 150,000 or so clones, approximately 70% of them present only once. This CDR3 comprises 16 residues. Between the trimmed V and J ends, which lost 2 bases and 0 bases, there was a span of 13 bases. Germline V gene lookup returns CDR1 SGDLS and CDR2 YYNGEE. A word on this clone: Its antigen is unidentified.

The chain recombines TRBV9 with TRBJ2-3, with D possibly TRBD2 on 5 matching bases. The receptor was isolated from a human donor with alopecia areata. Source: CD8+ T cells sorted from blood, taken at week 0. The CDR3 DNA reads TGTGCCAGCAGCGTCCGCCCCGGGGTTAGCACAGATACGCAGTATTTT. Its translation is CASSVRPGVSTDTQYF.